This T cell receptor beta chain was recovered during a study of blood T cell repertoires in COVID-19. Study details: The origin of the acute and convalescent COVID-19 samples was the United States, Italy and Spain. The analysed material was cDNA or gDNA that came from T cells, B-cell-depleted T cells, or PBMCs.

Assay: immunoSEQ multiplex PCR; the TCRdb copy retains only in-frame clones and omits some. The sample has 250,000 to 350,000 clones, around 87% seen once. The length of the CDR3 is 13 residues. CDR1 SGHVS and CDR2 FQNEAQ come from the germline V gene. Trimming took 5 bases from V and 7 from J, leaving 14 bases between them. Participant age was roughly 18 to 100 years, and participants resided in roughly 25 US areas. Among Cohort 3 donors, those recovered had two negative PCRs, clearance, or symptom resolution. This TCR was recovered from a woman aged 18-29 years who had recovered from COVID-19. The sample was PBMCs or T cells enriched from blood (not recorded which). V is TRBV7-8 and J is TRBJ1-2; D call uncertain. CDR3 residues: CASSPLITGGYTF. CDR3 bases: TGTGCCAGCAGCCCCCTTATCACCGGTGGCTACACCTTC.